Shown below are 24 T cell receptor beta chains from a single sample sequenced in a study of T cell responses to AZD1222 COVID-19 vaccine. The data were produced by immunoSEQ multiplex PCR, yet TCRdb's version contains in-frame clones alone and is incomplete. The sample has around 60,000 clones, about 90% seen once. Source: peripheral blood, taken on day 0 of AZD1222 vaccination. These receptors came from an adult in good health.

The chain carries TRBV19 and TRBJ1-5; 9 bases match TRBD1. Trimming at V came to 3 bases and at J to 6 bases, leaving 6 bases not matched to a gene. The germline CDR1 and CDR2 sequences are LNHDA and SQIVND (reference sequence). The CDR3 consists of 15 residues. The CDR3 reads CASSMGQGGTQPQHF. The CDR3 DNA reads TGTGCCAGTAGTATGGGACAGGGTGGAACTCAGCCCCAGCATTTT.

CDR3 nucleotides: TGTGCCTGGAGTAGCGAACTTGCAGGTTCACCCCTCCACTTT. It specifies CAWSSELAGSPLHF. J is TRBJ1-6 and V is TRBV30, with no clear D. Trimming shortened V by 2 bases and J by 9 bases, and 14 bases separated the two germline ends. Germline CDR1 and CDR2: GTSNPN and SVGIG (reference sequence). The CDR3 extends over 14 amino acids.

The V gene is TRBV3-1 (or the pseudogene TRBV3-2), the J gene TRBJ1-6, with D hard to call. The V end was cut by 1 base, the J end by 0 bases, with 13 bases between. The CDR3 runs 18 residues. Per germline, CDR1 LGHDT and CDR2 YNNKEL (reference sequence). This CDR3 is CASSQGTVRSSYNSPLHF. CDR3 DNA: TGTGCCAGCAGCCAAGGAACAGTCCGGAGCTCCTATAATTCACCCCTCCACTTT.

The chain has TRBV3-1 (or the pseudogene TRBV3-2) and TRBJ2-1, with 8 bases fitting TRBD1. The V gene end was trimmed by 6 bases and the J gene end by 3 bases; junction bases not matched to a gene: 7. Germline assignment: CDR1 LGHDT and CDR2 YNNKEL (reference sequence). This CDR3 is 15 amino acids long. The CDR3 nucleotides read TGTGCCAGCAGTTATGACAGGGGCCACTACAATGAGCAGTTCTTC. It codes for CASSYDRGHYNEQFF.

CDR3 DNA: TGTGCCTGGAGTGTAGGCCTAGCGGGGAGCAATGAGCAGTTCTTC. Translating it yields CAWSVGLAGSNEQFF. V and J are TRBV30 and TRBJ2-1, with TRBD2 matching 9 bases. The V and J ends lost 0 bases and 6 bases, in that order; junction bases with no gene match: 6. The CDR3 is 15 amino acids. Germline V gene data show CDR1 as GTSNPN and CDR2 as SVGIG (reference sequence).

The genes are TRBV6-1 and TRBJ2-7; D perhaps matches TRBD2 (6 bases). The CDR3 spans 16 residues. Per the germline V gene, CDR1 is MNHNS and CDR2 is SASEGT. V lost 1 base to trimming and J lost 5 bases, with 18 bases between them. CDR3 nucleotide sequence: TGTGCCAGCAGTGAAGTCCCCGGGACGGGGAGGCACGAGCAGTACTTC. This gives the protein CASSEVPGTGRHEQYF.

CDR3 loop: CARTSYPGTAARQPQHF. The CDR3, as DNA: TGTGCCAGAACCTCGTACCCCGGGACGGCGGCGAGGCAGCCCCAGCATTTT. V and J are TRBV7-5 and TRBJ1-5. TRBV7-5 has pseudogene status. The CDR3 sequence is 17 residues long.

This chain joins TRBV3-1 (or the pseudogene TRBV3-2) and TRBJ1-2, with 10 bases matching TRBD1. Germline trimming cut 2 bases from V and 7 bases from J; bases unmatched to any gene: 16. Germline V CDR1 and CDR2: LGHDT, YNNKEL (reference sequence). The CDR3 has 18 residues. The CDR3 is CASSQFGANRDRGSGYTF. The CDR3 DNA sequence: TGTGCCAGCAGCCAATTCGGGGCGAACCGGGACAGGGGCTCTGGCTACACCTTC.

This clone is a singleton in its sample. The rearrangement links TRBV18 to TRBJ2-5; 7 bases agree with TRBD2. CDR1 and CDR2 (germline): KGHSH, LQKENI. CDR3 length: 15 residues. J gave up 5 bases and V 4 bases, and 10 bases lay outside the gene matches. CDR3 residues: CASSRDAHGRETQYF. The CDR3 coding sequence is TGTGCCAGCTCACGGGACGCCCACGGGAGGGAGACCCAGTACTTC.

The chain combines TRBV7-9 with TRBJ2-5, with D perhaps matching TRBD2 (7 bases). In germline, CDR1 is SEHNR, CDR2 FQNEAQ (reference sequence). The V gene lost 5 bases and the J gene lost 5 bases, with 15 bases spanning the gap. The length of the CDR3 is 14 residues. CDR3 bases: TGTGCCAGCAGCCAAGGGGGGGGCATGGAGACCCAGTACTTC. This sequence encodes CASSQGGGMETQYF.

This clone was seen once. The V gene is TRBV29-1, the J gene TRBJ1-1; D call uncertain. Trimming removed 4 bases at V and 3 bases at J, with 12 bases between. Germline values: CDR1 SQVTM, CDR2 ANQGSEA. The CDR3 is 13 residues long. CDR3 sequence reads: CSVVVRWDTEAFF. The CDR3 DNA reads TGCAGCGTTGTCGTGCGTTGGGACACTGAAGCTTTCTTT.

The CDR3: CSVKGQFTEAFF. As DNA, the CDR3 is TGCAGCGTCAAAGGACAGTTCACTGAAGCTTTCTTT. V usage is TRBV29-1 and J usage is TRBJ1-1; a possible D gene is TRBD1 (6 bases). This CDR3 has 12 residues. Germline values: CDR1 SQVTM, CDR2 ANQGSEA. With 6 bases removed from V and 4 bases from J, the gap between germline ends came to 12 bases.

The V call is TRBV5-6, the J call TRBJ2-1, with 8 positions matching TRBD1. The junction had 13 bases not matched to a gene; V was cut back by 0 bases and J by 2 bases. This CDR3 spans 19 amino acids. CDR1 and CDR2 (germline): SGHDT, YYEEEE. CDR3 amino acids: CASSLAFPATGVPYNEQFF. CDR3 bases: TGTGCCAGCAGCTTGGCCTTCCCCGCGACAGGGGTCCCCTACAATGAGCAGTTCTTC.

This chain uses TRBV6-1 with TRBJ1-5; 9 positions agree with TRBD1. Per the germline V gene, CDR1 is MNHNS and CDR2 is SASEGT. The CDR3 is 16 amino acids. The J segment lost 4 bases and the V segment lost 2 bases, leaving 6 bases of the junction unmatched. CDR3 region: CASSERGQGRNQPQHF. In nucleotides, the CDR3 is TGTGCCAGCAGTGAACGAGGACAGGGGAGGAATCAGCCCCAGCATTTT.

This chain links TRBV11-2 with TRBJ2-3; D assignment may be TRBD1 or TRBD2 (5 bases each). Trimming cost V 6 bases and J 0 bases, with 16 bases left between them. The CDR3 is 16 amino acids. Germline V gene data show CDR1 as SGHAT and CDR2 as FQNNGV. CDR3 sequence: CASSPGTHLSTDTQYF. CDR3 coding DNA: TGTGCCAGCAGTCCCGGGACCCACCTAAGCACAGATACGCAGTATTTT.

The V and J genes are TRBV6-5 and TRBJ1-1, with D uncertain. Between the trimmed V and J ends, which lost 8 bases and 0 bases, there was a span of 10 bases. The length of the CDR3 is 13 residues. Looked up from germline, CDR1 is MNHEY and CDR2 is SVGAGI. CDR3 sequence reads: CASSFWMNTEAFF. Written as DNA, the CDR3 is TGTGCCAGCTCTTTTTGGATGAACACTGAAGCTTTCTTT.

The chain employs TRBV6-5 and TRBJ1-2, with TRBD1 identical over 7 bases. V lost 6 bases to trimming and J lost 6 bases; unmatched junction nucleotides: 7. The germline gives CDR1 MNHEY, CDR2 SVGAGI. The length of the CDR3 is 13 residues. The CDR3 region has the DNA TGTGCCAGCAGCGACGACAGGGCAAATGGCTACACCTTC. Encoded protein: CASSDDRANGYTF.

This clone was seen once. This chain joins TRBV2 and TRBJ1-5; no clear D. This CDR3 comprises 13 residues. Germline CDR1 SNHLY, CDR2 FYNNEI. The V and J ends lost 5 bases and 4 bases respectively, with 9 bases between them. The CDR3 loop reads CASSLGWNQPQHF. Here the CDR3 DNA reads TGTGCCAGCAGTCTGGGTTGGAATCAGCCCCAGCATTTT.

The V gene is TRBV25-1, the J gene TRBJ2-5, with D possibly matching TRBD2 (5 bases). This CDR3 has 15 residues. Germline lookup yields CDR1 MGHDK and CDR2 SYGVNS. V was trimmed by 5 bases and J by 0 bases, leaving 13 bases between them. This chain's CDR3 is CASSRRQSYQETQYF. In nucleotides, the CDR3 is TGTGCCAGCAGTAGGAGGCAATCCTACCAAGAGACCCAGTACTTC.

The chain combines TRBV11-1 with TRBJ2-3; the D gene is possibly TRBD2 (5 bases). The CDR3 totals 13 residues. With 4 bases removed from V and 4 bases from J, the gap between germline ends came to 9 bases. CDR1 SGHAT and CDR2 FQDESV come from the germline V gene (reference sequence). CDR3 nucleotides: TGTGCCAGCAGCTCCCCCGGGGCAGATACGCAGTATTTT. This encodes CASSSPGADTQYF.

The V and J genes are TRBV3-1 (or the pseudogene TRBV3-2) and TRBJ2-1, with D possibly being TRBD2 (5 bases). Trimming removed 0 bases from V and 7 bases from J, with 10 bases in between. The CDR3 loop spans 14 amino acids. In germline, CDR1 is LGHDT, CDR2 YNNKEL (reference sequence). CDR3: CASSQDPRRNEQFF. CDR3 coding DNA: TGTGCCAGCAGCCAAGATCCACGGAGGAATGAGCAGTTCTTC.

The rearrangement joins TRBV11-2 to TRBJ1-2; 10 bases agree with TRBD1. CDR3 size: 13 residues. CDR1 SGHAT and CDR2 FQNNGV come from the germline V gene. V shed 5 bases and J 5 bases; nucleotides not matched to a gene: 2. CDR3 amino acids: CASSQGQGYGYTF. The CDR3, as DNA: TGTGCCAGCAGCCAGGGACAGGGGTATGGCTACACCTTC.

The rearrangement uses TRBV7-2 and TRBJ1-6; D gene unclear. The CDR3 has 15 amino acids. CDR1 is SGHTA and CDR2 is FQGNSA in the germline V gene. With 1 base removed from V and 6 bases from J, the gap between germline ends came to 10 bases. This chain's CDR3 is CASSLGSLSNSPLHF. DNA for the CDR3: TGTGCCAGCAGCTTAGGCAGTCTGAGTAATTCACCCCTCCACTTT.

The chain combines TRBV16 with TRBJ1-2; no firm D call. V was clipped by 3 bases and J by 3 bases, with 14 bases between them. Germline CDR1 is KGHSY and CDR2 is FQNENV. The length of the CDR3 is 15 residues. The CDR3 sequence: CASSQFVPRDYGYTF. The DNA of the CDR3 is TGTGCCAGCAGCCAGTTCGTCCCCCGGGACTATGGCTACACCTTC.